The clone carrying this T cell receptor beta chain has only a few counts. The data belong to a study of CD8+ T cells in alopecia areata. As the sequencing template, cDNA was produced by extracting RNA and reverse transcribing it. Libraries were prepared by immunoSEQ multiplex PCR; TCRdb keeps only in-frame clonotypes and omits some of them. This repertoire shows 150,000 to 200,000 clones, about 60% found once; its top ten account for roughly 14%. The TCR comes from a human donor with alopecia areata. The sequences come from CD4+ T cells sorted from blood, collected at week 0.

This CDR3 reads CASTIVQGAPAFF. DNA for the CDR3: TGTGCCAGCACCATAGTCCAGGGGGCTCCAGCTTTCTTT. The chain is built from TRBV2 and TRBJ1-1; 8 bases align to TRBD1. The CDR3 runs 13 residues. The junction had 11 bases not matched to a gene; V was cut back by 7 bases and J by 10 bases. Germline loops: CDR1 SNHLY, CDR2 FYNNEI.